The clone carrying this TCR beta chain was picked up many times. This entry belongs to a study of regulatory T cells in long-lasting Graves disease. Noted time point: newly diagnosed GD, antithyroid drugs for less than 3 months. PBMC-derived RNA was used for the TCR library. In each case, Graves' disease was diagnosed per American Thyroid Association guidelines. This CDR3 region has 16 residues. V was clipped by 2 bases and J by 2 bases; unmatched bases: 5. The germline V gene has CDR1 KGHSH and CDR2 LQKENI. Arm-PCR of CDR3 regions and iRepertoire HTBI primers were the basis on which TCR beta libraries were built. One entry per CDR3 protein, called by TCRdb with MiXCR from the multiplex PCR reads. Of under 700,000 distinct CDR3 sequences in the sample, roughly a sixth are singletons; the top ten hold roughly 25%. These data were also reused for a study on T cells in Graves' hyperthyroidism and ophthalmopathy.

This clonotype originated in a woman aged 35-60 years with Graves disease. The chain couples TRBV18 to TRBJ2-3; 9 positions match TRBD2. The source material was peripheral blood mononuclear cells (PBMCs), sampled at new diagnosis, from a patient treated with antithyroid drugs. The DNA for the CDR3 is TGTGCCAGCTCACCAAGCCTAGCGGGGACCACAGATACGCAGTATTTT. Protein product: CASSPSLAGTTDTQYF.